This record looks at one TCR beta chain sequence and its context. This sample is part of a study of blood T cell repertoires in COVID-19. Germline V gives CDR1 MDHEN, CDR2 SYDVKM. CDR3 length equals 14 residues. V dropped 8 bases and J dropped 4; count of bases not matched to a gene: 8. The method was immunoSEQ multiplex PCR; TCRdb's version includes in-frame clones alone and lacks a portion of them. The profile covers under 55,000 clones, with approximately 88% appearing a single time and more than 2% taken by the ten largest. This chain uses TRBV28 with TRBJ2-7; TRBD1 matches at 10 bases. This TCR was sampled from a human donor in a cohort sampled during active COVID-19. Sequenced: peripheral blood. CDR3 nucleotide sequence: TGTGCCAGCCGCGGGACAGGGGACAGATACGAGCAGTACTTC. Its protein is CASRGTGDRYEQYF. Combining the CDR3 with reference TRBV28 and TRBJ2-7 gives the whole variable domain DVKVTQSSRYLVKRTGEKVFLECVQDMDHENMFWYRQDPGLGLRLIYFSYDVKMKEKGDIPEGYSVSREKKERFSLILESASTNQTSMYLCASRGTGDRYEQYFGPGTRLTVT.